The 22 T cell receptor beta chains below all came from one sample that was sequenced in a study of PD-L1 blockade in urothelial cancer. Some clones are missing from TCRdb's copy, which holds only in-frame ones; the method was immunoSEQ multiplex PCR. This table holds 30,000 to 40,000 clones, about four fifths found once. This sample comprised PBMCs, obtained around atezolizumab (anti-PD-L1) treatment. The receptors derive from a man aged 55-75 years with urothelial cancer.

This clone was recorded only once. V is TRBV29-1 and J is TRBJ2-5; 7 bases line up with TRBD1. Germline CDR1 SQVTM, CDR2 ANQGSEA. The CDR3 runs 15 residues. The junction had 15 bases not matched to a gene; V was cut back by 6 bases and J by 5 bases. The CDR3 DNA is TGCAGCGTAAAAATCACAGGGGTTCGTGGTGAGACCCAGTACTTC. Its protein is CSVKITGVRGETQYF.

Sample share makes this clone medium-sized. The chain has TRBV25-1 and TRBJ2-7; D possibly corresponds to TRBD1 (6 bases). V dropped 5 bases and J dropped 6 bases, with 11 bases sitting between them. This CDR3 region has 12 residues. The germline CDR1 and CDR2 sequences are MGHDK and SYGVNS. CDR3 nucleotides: TGTGCCAGCAGTTGGCAGGGGACCGAGCAGTACTTC. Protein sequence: CASSWQGTEQYF.

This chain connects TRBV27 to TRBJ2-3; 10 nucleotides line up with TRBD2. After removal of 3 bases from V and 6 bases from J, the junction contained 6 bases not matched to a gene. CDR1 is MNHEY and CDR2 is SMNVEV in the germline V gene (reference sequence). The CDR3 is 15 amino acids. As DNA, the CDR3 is TGTGCCAGCAGTTTCCTAGCGGGAGCTTCGGATACGCAGTATTTT. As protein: CASSFLAGASDTQYF.

CDR3: CATRGTGGEKLFF. The CDR3, as DNA: TGTGCCACCAGGGGAACAGGGGGCGAAAAACTGTTTTTT. The chain couples TRBV10-3 to TRBJ1-4, with 9 positions matching TRBD1. Germline-derived CDR1 and CDR2 are ENHRY and SYGVKD. This CDR3 is 13 amino acids long. Trimming at V came to 10 bases and at J to 8 bases, leaving 8 bases not matched to a gene.

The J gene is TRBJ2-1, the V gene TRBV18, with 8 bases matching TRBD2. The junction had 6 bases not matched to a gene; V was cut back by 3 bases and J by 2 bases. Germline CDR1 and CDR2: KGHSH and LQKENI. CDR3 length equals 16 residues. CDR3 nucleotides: TGTGCCAGCTCACCGGGAGCGGGGGCCACCTACAATGAGCAGTTCTTC. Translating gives CASSPGAGATYNEQFF.

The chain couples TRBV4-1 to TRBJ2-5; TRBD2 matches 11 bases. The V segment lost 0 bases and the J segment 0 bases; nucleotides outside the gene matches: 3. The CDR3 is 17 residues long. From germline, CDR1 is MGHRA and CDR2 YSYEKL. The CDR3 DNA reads TGCGCCAGCAGCCAAGAGGCTAGCGGGGGGTACCAAGAGACCCAGTACTTC. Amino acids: CASSQEASGGYQETQYF.

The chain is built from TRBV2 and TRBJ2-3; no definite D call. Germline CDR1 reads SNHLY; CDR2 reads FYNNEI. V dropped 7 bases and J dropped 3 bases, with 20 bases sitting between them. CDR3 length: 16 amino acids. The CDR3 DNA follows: TGTGCCAGCAAGTTAAATCAGGCCCTCTATACAGATACGCAGTATTTT. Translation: CASKLNQALYTDTQYF.

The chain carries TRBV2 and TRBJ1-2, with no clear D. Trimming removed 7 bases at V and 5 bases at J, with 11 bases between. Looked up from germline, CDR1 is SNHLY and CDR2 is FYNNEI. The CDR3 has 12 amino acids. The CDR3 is CASIGSRYGYTF. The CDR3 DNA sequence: TGTGCCAGCATCGGCTCGCGGTATGGCTACACCTTC.

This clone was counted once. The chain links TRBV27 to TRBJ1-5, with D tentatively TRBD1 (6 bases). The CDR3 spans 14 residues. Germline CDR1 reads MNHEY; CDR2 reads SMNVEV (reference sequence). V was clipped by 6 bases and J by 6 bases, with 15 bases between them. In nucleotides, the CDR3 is TGTGCCAGCAGACTAACAGGGTCTGTTCAGCCCCAGCATTTT. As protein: CASRLTGSVQPQHF.

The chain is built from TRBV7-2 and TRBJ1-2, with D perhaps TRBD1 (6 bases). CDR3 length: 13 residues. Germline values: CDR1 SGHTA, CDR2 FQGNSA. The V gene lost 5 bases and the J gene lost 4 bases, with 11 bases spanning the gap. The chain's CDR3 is CASSQQGSYGYTF. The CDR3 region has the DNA TGTGCCAGCAGCCAACAGGGATCCTATGGCTACACCTTC. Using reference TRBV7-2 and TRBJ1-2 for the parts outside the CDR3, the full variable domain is GAGVSQSPSNKVTEKGKDVELRCDPISGHTALYWYRQSLGQGLEFLIYFQGNSAPDKSGLPSDRFSAERTGGSVSTLTIQRTQQEDSAVYLCASSQQGSYGYTFGSGTRLTVV.

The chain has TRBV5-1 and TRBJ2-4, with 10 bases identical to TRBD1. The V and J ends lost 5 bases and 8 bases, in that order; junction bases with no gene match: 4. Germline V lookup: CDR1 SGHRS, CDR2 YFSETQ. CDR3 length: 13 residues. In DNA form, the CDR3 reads TGCGCCAGCAGAGGGGACAGGGGTTACATTCAGTACTTC. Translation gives CASRGDRGYIQYF.

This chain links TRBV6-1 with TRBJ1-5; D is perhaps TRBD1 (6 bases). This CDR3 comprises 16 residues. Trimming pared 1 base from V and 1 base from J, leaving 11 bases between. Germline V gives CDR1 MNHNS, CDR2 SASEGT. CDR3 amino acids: CASSEGPGDSNQPQHF. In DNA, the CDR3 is TGTGCCAGCAGTGAAGGGCCAGGGGACAGCAATCAGCCCCAGCATTTT.

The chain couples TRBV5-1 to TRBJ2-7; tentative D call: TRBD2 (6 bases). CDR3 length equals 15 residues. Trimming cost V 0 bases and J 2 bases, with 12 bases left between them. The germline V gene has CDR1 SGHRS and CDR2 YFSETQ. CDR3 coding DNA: TGCGCCAGCAGCTTGGACGGGAGCCCCGCCTACGAGCAGTACTTC. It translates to CASSLDGSPAYEQYF.

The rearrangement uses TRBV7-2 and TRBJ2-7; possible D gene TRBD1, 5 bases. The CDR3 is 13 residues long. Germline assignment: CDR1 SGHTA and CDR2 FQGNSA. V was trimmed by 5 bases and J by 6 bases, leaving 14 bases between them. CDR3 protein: CASSQGHRSEQYF. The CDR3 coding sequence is TGTGCCAGCAGCCAAGGACACCGCTCCGAGCAGTACTTC.

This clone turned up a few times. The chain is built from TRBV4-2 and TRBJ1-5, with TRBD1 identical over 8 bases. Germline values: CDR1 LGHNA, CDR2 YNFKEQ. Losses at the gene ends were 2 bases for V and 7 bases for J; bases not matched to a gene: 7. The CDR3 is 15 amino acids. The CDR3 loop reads CASSQLGQGSQPQHF. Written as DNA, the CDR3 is TGTGCCAGCAGCCAACTTGGACAGGGCAGCCAGCCCCAGCATTTT.

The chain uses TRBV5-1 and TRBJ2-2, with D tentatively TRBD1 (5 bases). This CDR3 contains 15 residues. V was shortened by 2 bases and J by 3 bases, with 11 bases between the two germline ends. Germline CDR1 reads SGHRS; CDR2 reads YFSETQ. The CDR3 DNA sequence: TGCGCCAGCAGCTTCGTTGGGGCTTACACCGGGGAGCTGTTTTTT. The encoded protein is CASSFVGAYTGELFF.

The CDR3 loop reads CASSARLAGDFTDTQYF. In DNA, the CDR3 is TGTGCCAGCAGTGCCCGACTAGCGGGAGATTTCACAGATACGCAGTATTTT. The rearrangement joins TRBV2 to TRBJ2-3; 12 nucleotides match TRBD2. The CDR3 has 17 amino acids. With 4 bases clipped from V and 2 bases from J, the junction kept 7 bases outside the gene matches. From germline, CDR1 is SNHLY and CDR2 FYNNEI.

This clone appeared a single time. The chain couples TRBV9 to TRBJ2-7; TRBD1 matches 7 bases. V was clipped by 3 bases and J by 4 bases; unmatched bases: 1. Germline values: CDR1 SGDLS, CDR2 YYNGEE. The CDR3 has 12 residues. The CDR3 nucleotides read TGTGCCAGCAGCGGGACAGGTTACGAGCAGTACTTC. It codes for CASSGTGYEQYF.

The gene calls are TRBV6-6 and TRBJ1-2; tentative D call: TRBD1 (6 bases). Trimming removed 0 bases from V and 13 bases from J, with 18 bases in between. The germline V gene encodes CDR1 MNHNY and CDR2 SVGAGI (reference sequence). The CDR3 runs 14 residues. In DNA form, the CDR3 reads TGTGCCAGCAGTTACTCGGGGACATCCAATGTTCTCACCTTC. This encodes CASSYSGTSNVLTF.

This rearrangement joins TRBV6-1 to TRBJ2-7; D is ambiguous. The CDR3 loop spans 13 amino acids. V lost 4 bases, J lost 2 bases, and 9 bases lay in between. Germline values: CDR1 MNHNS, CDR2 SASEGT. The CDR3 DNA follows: TGTGCCAGCAGTGTATCTTACACCTACGAGCAGTACTTC. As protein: CASSVSYTYEQYF.

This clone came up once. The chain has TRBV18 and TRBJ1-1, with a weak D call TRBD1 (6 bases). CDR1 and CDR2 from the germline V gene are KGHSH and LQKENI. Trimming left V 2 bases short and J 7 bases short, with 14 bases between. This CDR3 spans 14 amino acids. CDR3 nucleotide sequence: TGTGCCAGCTCACCATTAGACAGGACGAGTGAAGCTTTCTTT. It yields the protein CASSPLDRTSEAFF.

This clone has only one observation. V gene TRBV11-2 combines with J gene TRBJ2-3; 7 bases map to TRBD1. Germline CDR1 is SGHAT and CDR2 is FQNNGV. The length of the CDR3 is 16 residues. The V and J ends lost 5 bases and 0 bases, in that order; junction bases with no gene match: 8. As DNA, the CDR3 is TGTGCCAGCAGCGTGAGACGGACAGGTAGCACAGATACGCAGTATTTT. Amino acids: CASSVRRTGSTDTQYF.